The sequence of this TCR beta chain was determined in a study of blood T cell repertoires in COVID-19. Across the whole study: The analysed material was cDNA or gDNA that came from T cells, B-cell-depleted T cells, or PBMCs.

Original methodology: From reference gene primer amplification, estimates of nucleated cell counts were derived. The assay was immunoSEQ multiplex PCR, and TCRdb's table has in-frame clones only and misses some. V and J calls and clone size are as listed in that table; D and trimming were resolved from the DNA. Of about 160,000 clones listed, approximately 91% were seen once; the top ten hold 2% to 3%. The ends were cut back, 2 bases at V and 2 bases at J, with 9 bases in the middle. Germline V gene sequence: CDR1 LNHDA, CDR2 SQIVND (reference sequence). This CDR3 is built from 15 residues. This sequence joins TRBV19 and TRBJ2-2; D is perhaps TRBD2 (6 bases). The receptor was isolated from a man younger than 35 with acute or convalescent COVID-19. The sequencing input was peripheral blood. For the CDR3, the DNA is TGTGCCAGTAGTATACCGGGACTTAACACCGGGGAGCTGTTTTTT. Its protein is CASSIPGLNTGELFF.